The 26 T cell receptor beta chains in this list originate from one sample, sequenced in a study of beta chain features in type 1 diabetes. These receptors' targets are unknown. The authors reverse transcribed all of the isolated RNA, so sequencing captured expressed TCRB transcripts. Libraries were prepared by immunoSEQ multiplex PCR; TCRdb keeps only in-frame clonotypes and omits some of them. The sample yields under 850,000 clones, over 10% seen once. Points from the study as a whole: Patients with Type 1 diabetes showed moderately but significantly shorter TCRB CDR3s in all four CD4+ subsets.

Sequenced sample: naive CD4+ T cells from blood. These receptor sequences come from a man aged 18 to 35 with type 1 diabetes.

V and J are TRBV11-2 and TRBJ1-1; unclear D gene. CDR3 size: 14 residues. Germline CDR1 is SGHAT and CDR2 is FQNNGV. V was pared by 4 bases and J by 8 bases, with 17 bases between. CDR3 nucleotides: TGTGCCAGCAGCTCGACTCCGGACTCACGGGAAGCTTTCTTT. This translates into CASSSTPDSREAFF.

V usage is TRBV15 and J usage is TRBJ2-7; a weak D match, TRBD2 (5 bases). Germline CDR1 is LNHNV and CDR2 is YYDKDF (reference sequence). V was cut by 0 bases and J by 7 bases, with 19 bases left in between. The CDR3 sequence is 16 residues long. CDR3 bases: TGTGCCACCAGCAGAGATCCCGGGATGCCCCTCGGGGAGCAGTACTTC. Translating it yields CATSRDPGMPLGEQYF.

In DNA form, the CDR3 reads TGTGCCAGCAGCTTGTCTAACTATGGCTACACCTTC. Protein product: CASSLSNYGYTF. V usage is TRBV11-2 and J usage is TRBJ1-2; D uncertain. Germline CDR1 is SGHAT and CDR2 is FQNNGV. The CDR3 totals 12 residues. Deletions cut 3 bases from V and 0 bases from J, with 2 bases between. The entire variable domain, with the rest obtained from reference TRBV11-2 and TRBJ1-2, is as follows: EAGVAQSPRYKIIEKRQSVAFWCNPISGHATLYWYQQILGQGPKLLIQFQNNGVVDDSQLPKDRFSAERLKGVDSTLKIQPAKLEDSAVYLCASSLSNYGYTFGSGTRLTVV.

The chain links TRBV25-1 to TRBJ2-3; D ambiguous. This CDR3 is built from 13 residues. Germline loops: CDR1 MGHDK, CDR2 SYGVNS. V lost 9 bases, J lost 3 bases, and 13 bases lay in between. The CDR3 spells CASANAGTDTQYF. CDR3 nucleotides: TGTGCCAGTGCTAATGCTGGGACAGATACGCAGTATTTT.

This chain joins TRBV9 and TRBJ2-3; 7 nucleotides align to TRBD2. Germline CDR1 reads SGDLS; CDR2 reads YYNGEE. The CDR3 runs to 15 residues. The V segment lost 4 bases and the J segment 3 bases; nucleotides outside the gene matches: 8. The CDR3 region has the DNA TGTGCCAGCAGCCCCCGGGGTAGCGGGACAGATACGCAGTATTTT. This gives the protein CASSPRGSGTDTQYF. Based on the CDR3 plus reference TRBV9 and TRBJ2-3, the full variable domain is DSGVTQTPKHLITATGQRVTLRCSPRSGDLSVYWYQQSLDQGLQFLIQYYNGEERAKGNILERFSAQQFPDLHSELNLSSLELGDSALYFCASSPRGSGTDTQYFGPGTRLTVL.

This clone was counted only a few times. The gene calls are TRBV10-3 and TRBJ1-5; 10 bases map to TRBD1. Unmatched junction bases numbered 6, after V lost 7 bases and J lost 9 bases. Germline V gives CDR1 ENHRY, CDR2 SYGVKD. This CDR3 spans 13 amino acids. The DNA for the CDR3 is TGTGCCATCACCCGGGACAGGGGACCGCCCCAGCATTTT. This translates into CAITRDRGPPQHF.

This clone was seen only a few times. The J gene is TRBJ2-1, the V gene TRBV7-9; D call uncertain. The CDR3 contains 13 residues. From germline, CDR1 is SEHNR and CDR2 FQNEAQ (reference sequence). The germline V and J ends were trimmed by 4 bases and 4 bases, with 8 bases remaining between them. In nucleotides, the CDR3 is TGTGCCAGCAGCTACGGTGGATACAATGAGCAGTTCTTC. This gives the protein CASSYGGYNEQFF.

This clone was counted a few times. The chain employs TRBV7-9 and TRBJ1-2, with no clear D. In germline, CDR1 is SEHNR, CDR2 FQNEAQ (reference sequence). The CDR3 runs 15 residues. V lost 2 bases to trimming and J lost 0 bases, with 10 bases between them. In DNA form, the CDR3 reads TGTGCCAGCAGCTTACCCACAGAAGCTAACTATGGCTACACCTTC. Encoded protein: CASSLPTEANYGYTF.

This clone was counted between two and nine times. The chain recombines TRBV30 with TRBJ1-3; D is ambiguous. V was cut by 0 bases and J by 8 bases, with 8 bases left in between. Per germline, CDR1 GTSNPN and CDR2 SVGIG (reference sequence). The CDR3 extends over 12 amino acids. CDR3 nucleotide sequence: TGTGCCTGGAGTGTATTCCGGGACACCATATATTTT. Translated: CAWSVFRDTIYF.

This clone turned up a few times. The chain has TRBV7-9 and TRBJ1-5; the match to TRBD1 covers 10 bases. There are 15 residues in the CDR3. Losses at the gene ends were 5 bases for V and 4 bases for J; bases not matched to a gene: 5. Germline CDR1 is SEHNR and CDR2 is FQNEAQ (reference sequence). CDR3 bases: TGTGCCAGCAGCGGCGGGACAGGGGAAAATCAGCCCCAGCATTTT. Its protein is CASSGGTGENQPQHF.

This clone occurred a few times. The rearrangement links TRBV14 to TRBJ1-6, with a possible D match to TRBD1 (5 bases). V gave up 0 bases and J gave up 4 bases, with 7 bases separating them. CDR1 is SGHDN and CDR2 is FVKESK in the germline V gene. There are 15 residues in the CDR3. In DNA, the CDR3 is TGTGCCAGCAGCCAAGAGACAGCTTATAATTCACCCCTCCACTTT. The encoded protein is CASSQETAYNSPLHF.

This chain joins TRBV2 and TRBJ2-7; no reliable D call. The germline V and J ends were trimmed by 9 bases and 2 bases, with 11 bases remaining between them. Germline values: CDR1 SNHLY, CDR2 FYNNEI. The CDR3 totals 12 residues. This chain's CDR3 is CASNLLAYEQYF. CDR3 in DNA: TGTGCCAGTAACCTCCTAGCCTACGAGCAGTACTTC.

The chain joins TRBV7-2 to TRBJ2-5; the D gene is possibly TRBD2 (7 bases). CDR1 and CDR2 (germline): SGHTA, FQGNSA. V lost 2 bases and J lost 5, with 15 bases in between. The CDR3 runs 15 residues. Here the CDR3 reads CASSLNQGRGETQYF. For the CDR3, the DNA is TGTGCCAGCAGCTTAAACCAGGGGCGGGGGGAGACCCAGTACTTC.

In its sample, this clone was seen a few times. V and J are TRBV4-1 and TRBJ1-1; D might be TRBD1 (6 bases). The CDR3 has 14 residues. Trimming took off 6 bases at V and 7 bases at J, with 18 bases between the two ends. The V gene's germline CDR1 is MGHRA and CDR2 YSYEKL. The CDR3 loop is CASSRPGGRGEAFF. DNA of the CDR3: TGCGCCAGCAGTCGTCCCGGGGGGCGAGGTGAAGCTTTCTTT.

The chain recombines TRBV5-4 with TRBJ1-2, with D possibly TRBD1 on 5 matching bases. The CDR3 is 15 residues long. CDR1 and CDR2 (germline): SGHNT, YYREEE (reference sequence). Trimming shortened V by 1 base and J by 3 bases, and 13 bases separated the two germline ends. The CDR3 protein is CASSLYQGRDYGYTF. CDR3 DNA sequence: TGTGCCAGCAGCTTGTACCAGGGAAGGGACTATGGCTACACCTTC. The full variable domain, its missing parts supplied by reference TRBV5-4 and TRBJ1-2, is ETGVTQSPTHLIKTRGQQVTLRCSSQSGHNTVSWYQQALGQGPQFIFQYYREEENGRGNFPPRFSGLQFPNYSSELNVNALELDDSALYLCASSLYQGRDYGYTFGSGTRLTVV.

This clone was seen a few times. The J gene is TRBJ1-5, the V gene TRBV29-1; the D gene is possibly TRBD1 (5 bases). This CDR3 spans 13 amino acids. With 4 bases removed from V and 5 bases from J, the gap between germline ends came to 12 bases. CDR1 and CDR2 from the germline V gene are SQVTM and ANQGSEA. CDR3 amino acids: CSVVVGGDQPQHF. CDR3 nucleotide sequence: TGCAGCGTTGTGGTGGGGGGGGATCAGCCCCAGCATTTT.

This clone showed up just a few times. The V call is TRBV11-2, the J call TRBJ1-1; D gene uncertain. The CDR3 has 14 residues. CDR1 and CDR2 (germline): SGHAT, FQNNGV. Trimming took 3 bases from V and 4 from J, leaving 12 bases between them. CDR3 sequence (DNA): TGTGCCAGCAGCTTTCGCAGGTTAGGCACTGAAGCTTTCTTT. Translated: CASSFRRLGTEAFF.

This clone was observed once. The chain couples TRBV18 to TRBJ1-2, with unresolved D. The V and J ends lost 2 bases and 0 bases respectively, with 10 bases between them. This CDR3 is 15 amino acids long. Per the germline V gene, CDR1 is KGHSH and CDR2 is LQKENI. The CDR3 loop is CASSPGVSANYGYTF. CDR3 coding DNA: TGTGCCAGCTCACCAGGGGTGTCGGCTAACTATGGCTACACCTTC.

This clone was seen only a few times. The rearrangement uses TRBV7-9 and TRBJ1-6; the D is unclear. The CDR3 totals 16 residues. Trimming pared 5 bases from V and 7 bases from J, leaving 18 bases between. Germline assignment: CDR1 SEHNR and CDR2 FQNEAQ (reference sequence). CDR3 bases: TGTGCCAGCAGCCAAACGGGTACAGTGTGGAATTCACCCCTCCACTTT. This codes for CASSQTGTVWNSPLHF.

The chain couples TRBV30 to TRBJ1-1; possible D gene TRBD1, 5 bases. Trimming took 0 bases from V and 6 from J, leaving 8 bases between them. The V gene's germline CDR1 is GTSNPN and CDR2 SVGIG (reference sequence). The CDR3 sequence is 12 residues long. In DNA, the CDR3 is TGTGCCTGGAGTGTACTGGGGGCTGAAGCTTTCTTT. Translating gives CAWSVLGAEAFF.

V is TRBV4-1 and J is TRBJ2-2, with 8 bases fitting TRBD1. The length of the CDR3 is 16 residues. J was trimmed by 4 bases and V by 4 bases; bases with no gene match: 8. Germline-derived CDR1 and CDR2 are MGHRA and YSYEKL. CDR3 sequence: CASSPRTGQGTGELFF. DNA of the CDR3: TGCGCCAGCAGCCCGAGGACAGGGCAGGGCACCGGGGAGCTGTTTTTT.

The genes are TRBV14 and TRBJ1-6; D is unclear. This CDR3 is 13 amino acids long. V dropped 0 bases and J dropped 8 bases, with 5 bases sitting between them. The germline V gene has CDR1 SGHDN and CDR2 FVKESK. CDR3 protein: CASSQDRDSPLHF. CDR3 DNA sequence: TGTGCCAGCAGCCAAGATCGGGATTCACCCCTCCACTTT.

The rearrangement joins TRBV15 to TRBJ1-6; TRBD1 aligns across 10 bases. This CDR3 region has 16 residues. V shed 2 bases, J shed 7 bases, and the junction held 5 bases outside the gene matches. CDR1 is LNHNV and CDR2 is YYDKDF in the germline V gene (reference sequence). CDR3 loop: CATSRSPGQGNSPLHF. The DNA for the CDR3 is TGTGCCACCAGCAGATCACCGGGACAGGGGAATTCACCCCTCCACTTT. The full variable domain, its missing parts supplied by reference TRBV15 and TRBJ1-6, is DAMVIQNPRYQVTQFGKPVTLSCSQTLNHNVMYWYQQKSSQAPKLLFHYYDKDFNNEADTPDNFQSRRPNTSFCFLDIRSPGLGDTAMYLCATSRSPGQGNSPLHFGNGTRLTVT.

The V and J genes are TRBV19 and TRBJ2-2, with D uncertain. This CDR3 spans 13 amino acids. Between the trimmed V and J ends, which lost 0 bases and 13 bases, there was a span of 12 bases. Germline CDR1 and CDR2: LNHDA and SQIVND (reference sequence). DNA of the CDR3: TGTGCCAGTAGTATAGAGGCGAGTCCACGGCTGTTTTTT. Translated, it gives CASSIEASPRLFF. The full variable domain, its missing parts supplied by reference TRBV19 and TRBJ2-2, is DGGITQSPKYLFRKEGQNVTLSCEQNLNHDAMYWYRQDPGQGLRLIYYSQIVNDFQKGDIAEGYSVSREKKESFPLTVTSAQKNPTAFYLCASSIEASPRLFFGEGSRLTVL.

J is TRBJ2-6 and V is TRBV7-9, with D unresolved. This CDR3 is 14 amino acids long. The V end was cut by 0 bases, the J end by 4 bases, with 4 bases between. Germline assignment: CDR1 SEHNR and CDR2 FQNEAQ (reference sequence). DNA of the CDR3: TGTGCCAGCAGCTTAGCGCTGGGGGCCAACGTCCTGACTTTC. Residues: CASSLALGANVLTF.

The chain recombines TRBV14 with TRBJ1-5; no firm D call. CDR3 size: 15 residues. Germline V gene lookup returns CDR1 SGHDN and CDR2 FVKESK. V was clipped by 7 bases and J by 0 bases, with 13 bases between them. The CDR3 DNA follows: TGTGCCAGCACCGGTAGGACGTCTAGCAATCAGCCCCAGCATTTT. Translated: CASTGRTSSNQPQHF.